One sample yielded the 5 T cell receptor beta chains listed below, sequenced in a study of Ad26.COV2.S vaccination and SARS-CoV-2 variants. The treatment denotes: 15 to 20 received Ad26.COV2.S at low or high dose, single or two shots; 5 received placebo; per-sample allocation not given. After the first vaccine or placebo injection, samples were drawn on day 63. Assay: immunoSEQ multiplex PCR; the TCRdb copy retains only in-frame clones and omits some. The sample records more than 400,000 clones, roughly 90% being singletons. The source material was peripheral blood, sampled in a trial of Ad26.COV2.S vaccine versus placebo. The receptors here all came from a person between 18 and 59 years old who received the Ad26.COV2.S COVID-19 vaccine or a placebo.

The V and J genes are TRBV28 and TRBJ1-2; 9 bases map to TRBD1. Germline trimming cut 7 bases from V and 4 bases from J; bases unmatched to any gene: 16. Germline V gene data show CDR1 as MDHEN and CDR2 as SYDVKM. This CDR3 has 17 amino acids. The chain's CDR3 is CASTPPPLTGGSYGYTF. For the CDR3, the DNA is TGTGCCAGCACCCCCCCACCTCTGACAGGGGGTAGCTATGGCTACACCTTC.

This chain uses TRBV10-3 with TRBJ1-2; 10 bases are a match to TRBD1. Germline V gene data show CDR1 as ENHRY and CDR2 as SYGVKD. The CDR3 contains 14 residues. V gave up 2 bases and J gave up 10 bases; unmatched junction bases: 7. CDR3 in DNA: TGTGCCATCAGTGAGAGACAGGGGGCGAAAAACTACACCTTC. This gives the protein CAISERQGAKNYTF.

The rearrangement links TRBV29-1 to TRBJ1-5; D unclear. Germline CDR1 reads SQVTM; CDR2 reads ANQGSEA. V was shortened by 6 bases and J by 2 bases, with 8 bases between the two germline ends. The CDR3 runs 12 residues. The CDR3, as DNA: TGCAGCGTCCGAAATGGCAATCAGCCCCAGCATTTT. It is translated as CSVRNGNQPQHF.

This chain links TRBV6-6 with TRBJ1-5; unclear D gene. The CDR3 spans 15 residues. Germline CDR1 is MNHNY and CDR2 is SVGAGI (reference sequence). Trimming took off 2 bases at V and 2 bases at J, with 10 bases between the two ends. The CDR3: CASSYRMLGNQPQHF. CDR3 sequence (DNA): TGTGCCAGCAGTTACCGCATGTTAGGCAATCAGCCCCAGCATTTT.

The chain uses TRBV9 and TRBJ1-2, with TRBD1 as a possible D gene (5 bases). The V end lost 0 bases, the J end lost 5 bases, and 17 bases lay between the germline ends. The CDR3 is made up of 16 amino acids. Germline V gives CDR1 SGDLS, CDR2 YYNGEE. CDR3 nucleotide sequence: TGTGCCAGCAGCGTAGCTCGGGGCTTCTCAAAGTATGGCTACACCTTC. Translation gives CASSVARGFSKYGYTF. The full variable domain, its missing parts supplied by reference TRBV9 and TRBJ1-2, is DSGVTQTPKHLITATGQRVTLRCSPRSGDLSVYWYQQSLDQGLQFLIQYYNGEERAKGNILERFSAQQFPDLHSELNLSSLELGDSALYFCASSVARGFSKYGYTFGSGTRLTVV.